This T cell receptor beta chain was sequenced during a study of T cells in Graves' hyperthyroidism and ophthalmopathy. As concerns this clonotype: Its antigen remains unknown.

RNA transcripts gave rise to amplified TCR beta CDR3 regions. First-round RT-PCR targeting the TCR CDR3 was performed with the HTBI primer set. TCRdb reanalysed the multiplex PCR reads using MiXCR and keeps one entry per CDR3 protein. The table lists roughly 170,000 distinct CDR3 sequences, 17% of them singletons, with 25% to 30% in the top ten. The V and J ends lost 3 bases and 2 bases, in that order; junction bases with no gene match: 10. Germline-derived CDR1 and CDR2 are SGHTS and YDEGEE. CDR3 length equals 17 residues. Findings and caveats of the study: Most thyroid-expanded clonotypes above 0.001 were also found in blood.

The sequencing sample was made of blood. This TCR came from a woman aged 45 to 65 with Graves' hyperthyroidism. The chain joins TRBV5-8 to TRBJ2-1, with 8 bases lining up with TRBD2. The CDR3 bases are TGTGCCAGCAGCTGGCCCGGCCTAGCGGGTCCCTACAATGAGCAGTTCTTC. Amino acid sequence: CASSWPGLAGPYNEQFF.